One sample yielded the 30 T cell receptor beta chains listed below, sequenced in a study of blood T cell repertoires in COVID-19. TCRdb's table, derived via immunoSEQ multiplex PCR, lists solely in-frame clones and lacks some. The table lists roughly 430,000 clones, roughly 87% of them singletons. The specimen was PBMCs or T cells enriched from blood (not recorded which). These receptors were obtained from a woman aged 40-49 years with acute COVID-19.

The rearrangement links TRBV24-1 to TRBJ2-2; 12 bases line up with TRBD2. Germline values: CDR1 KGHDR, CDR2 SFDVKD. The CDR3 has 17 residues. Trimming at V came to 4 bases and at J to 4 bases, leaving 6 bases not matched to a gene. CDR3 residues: CATSDPSGGASTGELFF. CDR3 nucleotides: TGTGCCACCAGTGACCCTAGCGGGGGGGCCAGCACCGGGGAGCTGTTTTTT.

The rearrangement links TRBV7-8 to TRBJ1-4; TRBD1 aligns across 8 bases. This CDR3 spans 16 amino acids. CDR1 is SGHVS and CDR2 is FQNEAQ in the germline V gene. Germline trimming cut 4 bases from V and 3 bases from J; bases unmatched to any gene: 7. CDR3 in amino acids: CASSYPGDRPNEKLFF. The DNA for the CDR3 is TGTGCCAGCAGCTATCCGGGGGACAGGCCTAATGAAAAACTGTTTTTT.

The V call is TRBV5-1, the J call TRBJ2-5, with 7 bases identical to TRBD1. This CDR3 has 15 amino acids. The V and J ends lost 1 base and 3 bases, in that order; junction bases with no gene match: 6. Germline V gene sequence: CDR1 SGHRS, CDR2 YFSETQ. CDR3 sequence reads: CASSLFGTEKETQYF. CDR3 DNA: TGCGCCAGCAGCTTGTTTGGGACAGAAAAAGAGACCCAGTACTTC.

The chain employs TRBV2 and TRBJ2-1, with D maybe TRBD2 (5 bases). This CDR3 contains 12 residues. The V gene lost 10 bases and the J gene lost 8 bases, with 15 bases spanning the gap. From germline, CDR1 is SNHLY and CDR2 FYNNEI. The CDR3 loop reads CAIRSGGDEQFF. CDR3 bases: TGTGCCATTAGGTCCGGAGGCGATGAGCAGTTCTTC.

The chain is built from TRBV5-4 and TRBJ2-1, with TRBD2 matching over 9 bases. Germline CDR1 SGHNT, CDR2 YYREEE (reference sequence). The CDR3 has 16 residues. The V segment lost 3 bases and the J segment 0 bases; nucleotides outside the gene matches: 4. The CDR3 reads CASSSSGGSSYNEQFF. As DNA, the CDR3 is TGTGCCAGCAGCTCCAGCGGGGGGAGCTCCTACAATGAGCAGTTCTTC. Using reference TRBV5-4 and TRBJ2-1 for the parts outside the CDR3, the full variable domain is ETGVTQSPTHLIKTRGQQVTLRCSSQSGHNTVSWYQQALGQGPQFIFQYYREEENGRGNFPPRFSGLQFPNYSSELNVNALELDDSALYLCASSSSGGSSYNEQFFGPGTRLTVL.

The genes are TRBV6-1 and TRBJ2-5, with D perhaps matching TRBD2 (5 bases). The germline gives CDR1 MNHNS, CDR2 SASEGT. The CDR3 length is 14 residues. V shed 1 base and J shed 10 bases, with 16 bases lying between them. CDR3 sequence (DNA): TGTGCCAGCAGTGAAGAATTTAATCTGGGAGACCAGTACTTC. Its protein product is CASSEEFNLGDQYF.

CDR3 sequence (DNA): TGCGCCAGCAGCTTGACGTCTCCAGGAACAGGAAGCCTTCAGTACTTC. Protein sequence: CASSLTSPGTGSLQYF. The genes are TRBV5-1 and TRBJ2-4; D may be TRBD1 (5 bases). Germline CDR1 reads SGHRS; CDR2 reads YFSETQ. Trimming took 1 base from V and 11 from J, leaving 22 bases between them. There are 16 residues in the CDR3.

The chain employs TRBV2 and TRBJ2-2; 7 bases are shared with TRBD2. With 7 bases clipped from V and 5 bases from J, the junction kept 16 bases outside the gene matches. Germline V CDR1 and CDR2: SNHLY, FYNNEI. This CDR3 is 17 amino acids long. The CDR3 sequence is CASTSVIGGGNTGELFF. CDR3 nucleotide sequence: TGTGCCAGCACCTCAGTAATTGGCGGGGGTAATACCGGGGAGCTGTTTTTT.

Written as DNA, the CDR3 is TGCGCCAGCAGCCTTACAGGAGGGACTAACTATGGCTACACCTTC. This sequence encodes CASSLTGGTNYGYTF. This chain connects TRBV4-1 to TRBJ1-2, with D possibly TRBD1 on 5 matching bases. The CDR3 totals 15 residues. Trimming stripped 4 bases from V and 0 bases from J, with 12 bases between. Germline assignment: CDR1 MGHRA and CDR2 YSYEKL.

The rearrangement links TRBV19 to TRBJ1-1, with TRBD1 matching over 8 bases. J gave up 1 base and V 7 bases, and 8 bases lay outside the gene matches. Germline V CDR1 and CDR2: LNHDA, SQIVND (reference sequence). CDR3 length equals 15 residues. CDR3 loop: CASTVQGAQNTEAFF. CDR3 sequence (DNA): TGTGCCAGTACTGTCCAGGGGGCCCAGAACACTGAAGCTTTCTTT.

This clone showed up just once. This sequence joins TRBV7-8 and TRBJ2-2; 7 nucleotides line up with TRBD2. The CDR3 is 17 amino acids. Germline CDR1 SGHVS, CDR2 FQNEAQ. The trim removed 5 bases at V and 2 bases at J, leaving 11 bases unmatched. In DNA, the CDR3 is TGTGCCAGCAGCCACACTCGGGGAGGGACCAACACCGGGGAGCTGTTTTTT. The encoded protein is CASSHTRGGTNTGELFF.

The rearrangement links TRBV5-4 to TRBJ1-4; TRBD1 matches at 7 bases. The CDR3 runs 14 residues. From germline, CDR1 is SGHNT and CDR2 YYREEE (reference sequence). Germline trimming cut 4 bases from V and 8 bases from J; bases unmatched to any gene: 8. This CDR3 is CASSLDRADEKLFF. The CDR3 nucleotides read TGTGCCAGCAGCCTAGACAGGGCGGACGAAAAACTGTTTTTT.

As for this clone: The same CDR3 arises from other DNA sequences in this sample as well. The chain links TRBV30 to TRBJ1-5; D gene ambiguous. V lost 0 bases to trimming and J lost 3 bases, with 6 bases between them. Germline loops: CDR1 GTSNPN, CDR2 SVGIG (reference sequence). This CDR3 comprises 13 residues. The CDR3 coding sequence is TGTGCCTGGAGTGTACGGGACAATCAGCCCCAGCATTTT. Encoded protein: CAWSVRDNQPQHF.

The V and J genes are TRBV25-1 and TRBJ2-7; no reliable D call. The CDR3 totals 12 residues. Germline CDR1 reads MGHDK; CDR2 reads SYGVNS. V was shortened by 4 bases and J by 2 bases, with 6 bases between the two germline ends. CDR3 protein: CASSGDTYEQYF. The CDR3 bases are TGTGCCAGCAGTGGAGACACCTACGAGCAGTACTTC.

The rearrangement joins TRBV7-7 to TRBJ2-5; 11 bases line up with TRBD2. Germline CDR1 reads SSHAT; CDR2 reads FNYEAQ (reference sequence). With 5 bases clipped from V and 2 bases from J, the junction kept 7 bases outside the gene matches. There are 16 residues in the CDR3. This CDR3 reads CASSVSGGGQQETQYF. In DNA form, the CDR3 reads TGTGCCAGCAGCGTTAGCGGGGGGGGGCAACAAGAGACCCAGTACTTC.

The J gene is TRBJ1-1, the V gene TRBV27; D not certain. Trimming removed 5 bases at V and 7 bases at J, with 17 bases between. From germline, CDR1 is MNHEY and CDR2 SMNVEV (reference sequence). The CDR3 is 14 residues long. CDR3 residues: CASSGRTDRSEAFF. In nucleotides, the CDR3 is TGTGCCAGCAGTGGAAGGACTGACCGGAGTGAAGCTTTCTTT.

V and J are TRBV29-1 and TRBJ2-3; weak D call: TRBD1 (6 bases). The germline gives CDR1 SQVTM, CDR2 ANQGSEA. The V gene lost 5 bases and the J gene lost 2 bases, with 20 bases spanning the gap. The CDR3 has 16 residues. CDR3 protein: CSVSRQGSIFTDTQYF. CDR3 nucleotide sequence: TGCAGCGTTTCTCGCCAGGGGTCTATATTCACAGATACGCAGTATTTT.

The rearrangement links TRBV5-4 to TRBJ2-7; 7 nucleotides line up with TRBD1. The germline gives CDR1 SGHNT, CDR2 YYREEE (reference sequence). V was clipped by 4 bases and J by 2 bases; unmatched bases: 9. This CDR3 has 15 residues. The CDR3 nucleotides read TGTGCCAGCAGCCCCCAAGTAGGGGGCGCCTACGAGCAGTACTTC. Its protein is CASSPQVGGAYEQYF.

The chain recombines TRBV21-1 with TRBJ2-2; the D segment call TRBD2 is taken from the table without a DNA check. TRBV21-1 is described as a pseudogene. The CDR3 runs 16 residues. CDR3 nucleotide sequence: TGTGCCAGCAGCAAAGCGAGGGCAGTGAGGGCCGGGGAGCTGTTTTTT. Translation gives CASSKARAVRAGELFF.

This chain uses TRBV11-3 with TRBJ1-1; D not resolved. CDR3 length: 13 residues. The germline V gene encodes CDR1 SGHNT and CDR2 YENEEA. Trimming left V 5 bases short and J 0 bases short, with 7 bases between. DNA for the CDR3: TGTGCCAGCAGCAAAGGAGTGAACACTGAAGCTTTCTTT. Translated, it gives CASSKGVNTEAFF.

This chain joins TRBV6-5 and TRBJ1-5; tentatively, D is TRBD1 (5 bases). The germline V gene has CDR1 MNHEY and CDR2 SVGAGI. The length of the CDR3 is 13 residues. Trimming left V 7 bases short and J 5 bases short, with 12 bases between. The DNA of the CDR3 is TGTGCCAGCACCAGGGCTAGGGATCAGCCCCAGCATTTT. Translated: CASTRARDQPQHF.

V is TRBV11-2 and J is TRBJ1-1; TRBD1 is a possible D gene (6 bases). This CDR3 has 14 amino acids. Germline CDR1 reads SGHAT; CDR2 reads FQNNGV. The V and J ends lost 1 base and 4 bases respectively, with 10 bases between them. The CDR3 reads CASSLAGRGTEAFF. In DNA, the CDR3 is TGTGCCAGCAGCTTAGCAGGCAGGGGCACTGAAGCTTTCTTT. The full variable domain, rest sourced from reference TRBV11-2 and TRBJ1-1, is EAGVAQSPRYKIIEKRQSVAFWCNPISGHATLYWYQQILGQGPKLLIQFQNNGVVDDSQLPKDRFSAERLKGVDSTLKIQPAKLEDSAVYLCASSLAGRGTEAFFGQGTRLTVV.

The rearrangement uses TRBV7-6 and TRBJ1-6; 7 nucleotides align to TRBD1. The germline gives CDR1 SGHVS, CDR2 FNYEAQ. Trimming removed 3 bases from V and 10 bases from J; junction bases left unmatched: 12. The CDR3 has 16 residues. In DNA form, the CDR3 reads TGTGCCAGCAGCTTTTCTGGCCCTGGACAGGTCTCACCCCTCCACTTT. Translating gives CASSFSGPGQVSPLHF.

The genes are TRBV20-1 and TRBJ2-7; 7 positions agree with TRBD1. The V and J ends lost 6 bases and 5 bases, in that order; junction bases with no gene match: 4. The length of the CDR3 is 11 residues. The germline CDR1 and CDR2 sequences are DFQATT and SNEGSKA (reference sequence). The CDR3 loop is CSARDRHEQYF. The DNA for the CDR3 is TGCAGTGCCAGGGACAGACACGAGCAGTACTTC.

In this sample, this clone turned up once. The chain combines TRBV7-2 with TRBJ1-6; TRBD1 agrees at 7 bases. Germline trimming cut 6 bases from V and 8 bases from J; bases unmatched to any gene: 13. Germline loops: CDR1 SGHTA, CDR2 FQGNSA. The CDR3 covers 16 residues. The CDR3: CASRSIQGGGYSPLHF. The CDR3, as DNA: TGTGCCAGCAGATCAATCCAAGGGGGCGGGTATTCACCCCTCCACTTT. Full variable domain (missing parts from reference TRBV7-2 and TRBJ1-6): GAGVSQSPSNKVTEKGKDVELRCDPISGHTALYWYRQSLGQGLEFLIYFQGNSAPDKSGLPSDRFSAERTGGSVSTLTIQRTQQEDSAVYLCASRSIQGGGYSPLHFGNGTRLTVT.

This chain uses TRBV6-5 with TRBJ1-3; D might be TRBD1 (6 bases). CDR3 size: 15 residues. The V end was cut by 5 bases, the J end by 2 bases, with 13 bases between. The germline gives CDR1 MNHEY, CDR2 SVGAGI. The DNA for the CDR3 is TGTGCCAGCAGTCCTGGACAGACTCCTGGAAACACCATATATTTT. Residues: CASSPGQTPGNTIYF.

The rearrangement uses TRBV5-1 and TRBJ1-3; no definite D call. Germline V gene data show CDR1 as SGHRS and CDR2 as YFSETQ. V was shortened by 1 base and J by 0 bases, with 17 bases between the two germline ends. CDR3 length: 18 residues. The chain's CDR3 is CASSLSDTWAISGNTIYF. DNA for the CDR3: TGCGCCAGCAGCTTGTCCGATACCTGGGCAATCTCTGGAAACACCATATATTTT. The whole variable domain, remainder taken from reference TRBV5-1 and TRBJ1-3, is KAGVTQTPRYLIKTRGQQVTLSCSPISGHRSVSWYQQTPGQGLQFLFEYFSETQRNKGNFPGRFSGRQFSNSRSEMNVSTLELGDSALYLCASSLSDTWAISGNTIYFGEGSWLTVV.

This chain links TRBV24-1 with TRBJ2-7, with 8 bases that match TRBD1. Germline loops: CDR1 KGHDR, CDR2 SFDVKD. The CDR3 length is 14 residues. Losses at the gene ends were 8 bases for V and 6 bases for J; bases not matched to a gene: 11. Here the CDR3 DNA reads TGTGCCACCATGTCAGGGGGCGCCTCCGGCGAGCAGTACTTC. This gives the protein CATMSGGASGEQYF.

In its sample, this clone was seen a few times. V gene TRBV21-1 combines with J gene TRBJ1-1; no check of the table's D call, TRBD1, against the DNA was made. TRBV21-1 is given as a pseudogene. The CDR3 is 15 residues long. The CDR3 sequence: CASSIGSGGQSEAFF. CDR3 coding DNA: TGTGCCAGCAGCATTGGGTCAGGGGGGCAGTCTGAAGCTTTCTTT.

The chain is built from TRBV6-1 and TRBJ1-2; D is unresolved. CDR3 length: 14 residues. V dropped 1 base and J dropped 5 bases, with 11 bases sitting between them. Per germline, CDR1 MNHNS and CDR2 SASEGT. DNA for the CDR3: TGTGCCAGCAGTGAAGGTGGCGGACTGTATGGCTACACCTTC. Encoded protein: CASSEGGGLYGYTF.